The following is a T cell receptor beta chain sequence with its context. Its antigen remains unidentified. Time point here: week 35, safety follow-up. With topical imiquimod, each dose of the vaccine consisted of 300 ug of mutant IDH1 20-mer peptide. Trimming cost V 2 bases and J 9 bases; bases outside gene matches: 3. This CDR3 comprises 15 residues. The germline gives CDR1 SGHDT, CDR2 YYEEEE. The table came from immunoSEQ multiplex PCR; TCRdb's copy has only in-frame clones and leaves some out. The data hold about 32,000 clones, with over 75% observed a single time. The sample is drawn from a study of a mutant IDH1 vaccine in newly diagnosed glioma.

Source: PBMCs, taken from a glioma patient whose treatment included an IDH1 peptide vaccine. The TCR comes from a man aged 35-49 years with glioma. Some clones in this sample may be carry-over from other donors' samples. V is TRBV5-6 and J is TRBJ2-1; 15 bases agree with TRBD2. The CDR3: CASSFAGLAGGEQFF. The CDR3 DNA follows: TGTGCCAGCAGCTTTGCGGGACTAGCGGGGGGTGAGCAGTTCTTC.